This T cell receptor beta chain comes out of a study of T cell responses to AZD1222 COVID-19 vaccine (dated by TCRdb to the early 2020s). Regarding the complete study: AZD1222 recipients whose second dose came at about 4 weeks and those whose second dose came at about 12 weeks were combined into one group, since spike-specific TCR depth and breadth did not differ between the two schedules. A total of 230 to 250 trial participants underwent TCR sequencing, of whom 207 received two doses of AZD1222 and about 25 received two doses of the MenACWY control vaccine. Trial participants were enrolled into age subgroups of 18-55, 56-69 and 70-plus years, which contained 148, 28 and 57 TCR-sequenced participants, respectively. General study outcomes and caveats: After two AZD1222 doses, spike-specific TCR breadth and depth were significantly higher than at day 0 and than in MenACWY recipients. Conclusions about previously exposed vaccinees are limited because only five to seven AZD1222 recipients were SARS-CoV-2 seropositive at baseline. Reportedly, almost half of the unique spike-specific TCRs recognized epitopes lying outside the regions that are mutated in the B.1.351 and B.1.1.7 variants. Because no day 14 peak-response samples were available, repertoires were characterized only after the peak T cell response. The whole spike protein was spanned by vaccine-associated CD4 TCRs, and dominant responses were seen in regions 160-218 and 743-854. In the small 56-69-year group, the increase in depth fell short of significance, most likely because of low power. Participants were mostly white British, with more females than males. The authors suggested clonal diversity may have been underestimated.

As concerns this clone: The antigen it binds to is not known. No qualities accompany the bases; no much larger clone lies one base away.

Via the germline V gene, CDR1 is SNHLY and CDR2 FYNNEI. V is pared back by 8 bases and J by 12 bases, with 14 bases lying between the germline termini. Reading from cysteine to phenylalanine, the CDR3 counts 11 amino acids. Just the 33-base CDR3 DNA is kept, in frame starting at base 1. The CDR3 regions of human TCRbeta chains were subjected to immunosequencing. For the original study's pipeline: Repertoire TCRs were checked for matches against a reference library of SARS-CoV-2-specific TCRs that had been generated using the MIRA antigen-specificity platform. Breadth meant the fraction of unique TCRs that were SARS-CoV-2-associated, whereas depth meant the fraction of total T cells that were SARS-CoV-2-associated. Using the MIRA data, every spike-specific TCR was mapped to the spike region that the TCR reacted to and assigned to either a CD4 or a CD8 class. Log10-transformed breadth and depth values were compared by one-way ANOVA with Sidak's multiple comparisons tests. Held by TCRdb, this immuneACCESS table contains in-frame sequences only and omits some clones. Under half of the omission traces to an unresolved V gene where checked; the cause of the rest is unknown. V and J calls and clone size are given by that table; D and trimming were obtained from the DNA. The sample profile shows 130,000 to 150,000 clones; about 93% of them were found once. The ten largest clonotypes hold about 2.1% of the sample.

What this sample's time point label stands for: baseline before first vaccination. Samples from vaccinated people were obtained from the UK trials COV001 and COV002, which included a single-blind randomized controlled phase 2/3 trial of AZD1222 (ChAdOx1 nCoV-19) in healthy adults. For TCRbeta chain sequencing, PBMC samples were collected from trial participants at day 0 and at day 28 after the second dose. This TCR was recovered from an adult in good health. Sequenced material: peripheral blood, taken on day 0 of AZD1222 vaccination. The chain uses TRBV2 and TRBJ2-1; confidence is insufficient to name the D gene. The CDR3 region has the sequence CASDNLGGQFF. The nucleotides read TGTGCCAGCGACAACCTGGGTGGGCAGTTCTTC.